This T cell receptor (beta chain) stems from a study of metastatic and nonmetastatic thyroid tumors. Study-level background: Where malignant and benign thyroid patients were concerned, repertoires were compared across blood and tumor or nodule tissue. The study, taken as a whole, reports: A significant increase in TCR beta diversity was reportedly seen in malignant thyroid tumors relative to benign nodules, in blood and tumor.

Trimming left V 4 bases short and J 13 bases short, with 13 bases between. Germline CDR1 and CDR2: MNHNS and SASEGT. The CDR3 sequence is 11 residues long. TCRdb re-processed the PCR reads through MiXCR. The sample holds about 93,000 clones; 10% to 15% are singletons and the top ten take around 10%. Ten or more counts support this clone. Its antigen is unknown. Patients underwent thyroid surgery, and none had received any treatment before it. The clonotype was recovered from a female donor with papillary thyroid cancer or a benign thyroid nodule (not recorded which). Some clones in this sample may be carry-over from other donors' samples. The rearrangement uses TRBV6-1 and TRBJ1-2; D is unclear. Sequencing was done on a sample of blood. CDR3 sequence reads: CASSVGRLSTF. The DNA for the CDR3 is TGTGCCAGCAGTGTCGGCCGTCTTAGCACCTTC.